Listed below are T cell receptor beta chains from one sample, sequenced in a study of cytomegalovirus exposure and HLA in healthy donors. Here immunoSEQ multiplex PCR was the method, and the copy in TCRdb shows in-frame clones only, minus some. The sample lists some 150,000 clones, more than 75% seen once, with roughly 0.99% in the top ten. The sequenced material came from PBMCs. Every receptor here comes from a male donor in good health and CMV-seronegative. CDR3s include the opening cysteine and the closing phenylalanine or tryptophan. D genes are given only for firm matches. Rows may omit the clone size; those that give it use once, few, many or a size class.

d_call j_call clone_size v_call cdr3_aa cdr3_nt
NA TRBJ2-3 NA TRBV9 CASGGSTDTQYF TGTGCCAGCGGTGGCAGCACAGATACGCAGTATTTT
NA TRBJ1-2 NA TRBV27 CASSLTVEGANYGYTF TGTGCCAGCAGTTTAACTGTGGAAGGGGCAAACTATGGCTACACCTTC
TRBD1 TRBJ1-2 NA TRBV5-4 CASSPQTGKSGYTF TGTGCCAGCAGCCCTCAGACAGGGAAGTCGGGCTACACCTTC
NA TRBJ1-2 NA TRBV7-2 CASSLGTGRQRGYTF TGTGCCAGCAGCTTAGGCACAGGGAGACAGCGCGGCTACACCTTC
NA TRBJ2-3 NA TRBV19 CASSIVRTTLDTQYF TGTGCCAGTAGTATAGTCCGGACTACCCTAGATACGCAGTATTTT
TRBD2 TRBJ2-2 NA TRBV18 CASSPGLAGDTGELFF TGTGCCAGCTCACCGGGACTAGCGGGGGACACCGGGGAGCTGTTTTTT
TRBD2 TRBJ2-7 NA TRBV18 CASSLGAGAPTYEQYF TGTGCCAGCTCCCTAGGAGCGGGGGCCCCTACCTACGAGCAGTACTTC
TRBD1 TRBJ2-3 NA TRBV7-3 CASSPTGGGTQYF TGTGCCAGCAGTCCCACAGGGGGTGGTACGCAGTATTTT
TRBD2 TRBJ2-5 NA TRBV6-6 CASSAGGAQYF TGTGCCAGCAGTGCTGGGGGGGCCCAGTACTTC
TRBD1 TRBJ2-2 once TRBV5-1 CASSLGQGDTGELFF TGCGCCAGCAGCTTGGGACAGGGAGACACCGGGGAGCTGTTTTTT
TRBD2 TRBJ2-7 NA TRBV2 CASTLGGGRSYEQYF TGTGCCAGCACCCTCGGCGGGGGTAGGTCCTACGAGCAGTACTTC
NA TRBJ2-5 NA TRBV11-2 CASRLRSSDQETQYF TGTGCCAGCAGGTTAAGGAGCTCAGATCAAGAGACCCAGTACTTC
NA TRBJ1-4 once TRBV7-2 CASSWDMGEKLFF TGTGCCAGCAGCTGGGACATGGGGGAAAAACTGTTTTTT
TRBD2 TRBJ2-5 NA TRBV19 CASSRSLAGGISYQETQYF TGTGCCAGTAGTAGGAGTCTAGCGGGGGGGATTTCATACCAAGAGACCCAGTACTTC
NA TRBJ1-1 NA TRBV11-2 CASGSQQNTEAFF TGTGCCAGCGGATCACAGCAGAACACTGAAGCTTTCTTT
NA TRBJ1-1 NA TRBV10-3 CAISQGSNTEAFF TGTGCCATCAGTCAGGGGTCGAACACTGAAGCTTTCTTT
TRBD2 TRBJ2-6 NA TRBV7-9 CASRGGSSGANVLTF TGTGCCAGCAGGGGGGGGAGCTCTGGGGCCAACGTCCTGACTTTC
NA TRBJ1-3 NA TRBV19 CASTQLASGNTIYF TGTGCCAGTACTCAATTGGCCTCTGGAAACACCATATATTTT
TRBD1 TRBJ2-7 few TRBV5-1 CASRSGGMDLYEQYF TGCGCCAGCAGGTCAGGGGGCATGGATTTGTACGAGCAGTACTTC
NA TRBJ1-1 NA TRBV27 CASSLVDSPVGTEAFF TGTGCCAGCAGTTTAGTGGACAGCCCGGTAGGGACTGAAGCTTTCTTT
NA TRBJ2-3 NA TRBV9 CASSVVPIRDTQYF TGTGCCAGCAGCGTAGTACCGATCAGGGATACGCAGTATTTT
NA TRBJ2-3 NA TRBV6-5 CASSYSNVGGADTQYF TGTGCCAGCAGTTACTCGAACGTAGGGGGGGCAGATACGCAGTATTTT
TRBD1 TRBJ2-1 few TRBV9 CASSPYPGQGVGLNEQFF TGTGCCAGCAGCCCATATCCGGGACAGGGGGTAGGGCTCAATGAGCAGTTCTTC
NA TRBJ1-6 NA TRBV6-5 CASTTGNSPLHF TGTGCCAGCACCACAGGGAATTCACCCCTCCACTTT
TRBD1 TRBJ1-3 once TRBV11-2 CASSLGPGTGSGNTIYF TGTGCCAGCAGCTTAGGCCCCGGGACAGGGTCTGGAAACACCATATATTTT
TRBD1 TRBJ1-3 NA TRBV2 CASRPGQGDGNTIYF TGTGCCAGCAGGCCCGGACAGGGAGATGGAAACACCATATATTTT
TRBD2 TRBJ2-3 once TRBV9 CASSVFDGGDTDTQYF TGTGCCAGCAGCGTCTTTGACGGGGGGGACACAGATACGCAGTATTTT
TRBD2 TRBJ2-1 NA TRBV9 CASSVDRGGSYNEQFF TGTGCCAGCAGCGTAGACCGGGGGGGCTCCTACAATGAGCAGTTCTTC
NA TRBJ2-1 few TRBV7-2 CASSGDSRQFF TGTGCCAGCAGCGGGGACTCGCGACAGTTCTTC
TRBD2 TRBJ2-3 NA TRBV2 CASSGPSGGRTDTQYF TGTGCCAGCAGTGGCCCTAGCGGGGGGCGCACAGATACGCAGTATTTT
NA TRBJ2-2 NA TRBV6-5 CASSRSESGELFF TGTGCCAGCAGTAGATCCGAGTCCGGGGAGCTGTTTTTT
NA TRBJ2-7 NA TRBV7-9 CASSPWTASIRTYEQYF TGTGCCAGCAGCCCATGGACAGCCTCCATCCGCACCTACGAGCAGTACTTC
NA TRBJ2-3 NA TRBV6-5 CASSYGAGAADTQYF TGTGCCAGCAGTTACGGGGCGGGGGCGGCAGATACGCAGTATTTT
NA TRBJ2-3 NA TRBV7-2 CASSLGRSTDTQYF TGTGCCAGCAGCTTGGGGCGGAGCACAGATACGCAGTATTTT
TRBD2 TRBJ2-5 NA TRBV29-1 CSVASGAQETQYF TGCAGCGTTGCCAGCGGGGCACAAGAGACCCAGTACTTC
TRBD2 TRBJ2-7 NA TRBV29-1 CSVEETSGGEYEQYF TGCAGCGTTGAAGAGACTAGCGGGGGGGAATACGAGCAGTACTTC
NA TRBJ1-4 NA TRBV15 CATRRGVAFTTNEKLFF TGTGCCACCAGAAGAGGGGTAGCTTTTACAACTAATGAAAAACTGTTTTTT
TRBD1 TRBJ2-7 NA TRBV7-3 CASSQGQGAKEQYF TGTGCCAGCAGCCAGGGACAGGGGGCGAAGGAGCAGTACTTC
TRBD2 TRBJ2-1 few TRBV6-5 CASTGLGMVEQFF TGTGCCAGCACCGGACTAGGCATGGTTGAGCAGTTCTTC